The following is a T cell receptor beta chain sequence with its context. The sample belongs to a study of T cells in Graves' hyperthyroidism and ophthalmopathy. Using RNA transcripts as the source, TCR beta CDR3 regions were amplified. Primed by the HTBI set, a first-round RT-PCR was run on the TCR CDR3. TCRdb processed the multiplex PCR reads anew with MiXCR; each CDR3 protein has one entry. The data hold about 580,000 distinct CDR3 sequences, with approximately 14% observed a single time. The CDR3 is made up of 12 amino acids. V shed 7 bases and J shed 1 base, with 7 bases lying between them. Germline V gives CDR1 LNHDA, CDR2 SQIVND (reference sequence).

The sample taken for sequencing was blood. This sequence was found in a woman aged 25 to 39 with Graves' hyperthyroidism that later progressed to Graves' ophthalmopathy. The chain joins TRBV19 to TRBJ1-1, with no clear D. Here the CDR3 reads CASIRWNTEAFF. Here the CDR3 DNA reads TGTGCCAGTATTCGCTGGAACACTGAAGCTTTCTTT.